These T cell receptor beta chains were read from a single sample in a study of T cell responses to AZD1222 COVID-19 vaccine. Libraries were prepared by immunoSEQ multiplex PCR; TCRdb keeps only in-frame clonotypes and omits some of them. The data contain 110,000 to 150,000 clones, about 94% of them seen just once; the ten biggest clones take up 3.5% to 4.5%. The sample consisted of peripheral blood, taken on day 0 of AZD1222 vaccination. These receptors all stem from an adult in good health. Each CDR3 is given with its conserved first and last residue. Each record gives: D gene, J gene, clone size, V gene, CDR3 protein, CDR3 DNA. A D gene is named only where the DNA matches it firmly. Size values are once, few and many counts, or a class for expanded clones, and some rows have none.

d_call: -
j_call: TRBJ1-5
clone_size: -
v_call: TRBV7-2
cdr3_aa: CASSLDLQPQHF
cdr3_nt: TGTGCCAGCAGCTTAGATCTCCAGCCCCAGCATTTT

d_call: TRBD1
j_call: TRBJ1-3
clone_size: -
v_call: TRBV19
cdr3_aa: CASSWLTGESGNTIYF
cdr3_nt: TGTGCCAGTAGTTGGTTGACAGGGGAGTCTGGAAACACCATATATTTT

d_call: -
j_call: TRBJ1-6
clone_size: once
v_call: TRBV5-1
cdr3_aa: CASSFLGSGRGRFNSPLHF
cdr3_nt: TGCGCCAGCAGCTTTCTTGGATCGGGGCGGGGGAGGTTTAATTCACCCCTCCACTTT

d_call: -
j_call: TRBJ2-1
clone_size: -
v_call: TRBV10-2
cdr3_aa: CASSALSNEQFF
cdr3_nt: TGCGCCAGCAGTGCACTTAGCAATGAGCAGTTCTTC

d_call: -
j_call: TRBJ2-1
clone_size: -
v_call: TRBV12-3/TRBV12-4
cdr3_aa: CASSLGTANEQFF
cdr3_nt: TGTGCCAGCAGCCTTGGGACGGCCAATGAGCAGTTCTTC

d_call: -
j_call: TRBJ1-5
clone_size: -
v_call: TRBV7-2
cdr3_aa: CASSPQTHNQPQHF
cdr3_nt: TGTGCCAGCAGCCCCCAAACCCACAATCAGCCCCAGCATTTT

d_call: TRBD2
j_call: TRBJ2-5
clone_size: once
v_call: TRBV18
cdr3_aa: CASSPLILGLAGGTGQETQYF
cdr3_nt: TGTGCCAGCTCACCACTGATCCTAGGACTAGCGGGAGGGACCGGCCAGGAGACCCAGTACTTC

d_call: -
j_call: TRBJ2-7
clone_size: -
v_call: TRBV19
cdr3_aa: CASSNRDGSYEQYF
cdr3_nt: TGTGCCAGTAGTAACCGGGACGGGAGCTACGAGCAGTACTTC

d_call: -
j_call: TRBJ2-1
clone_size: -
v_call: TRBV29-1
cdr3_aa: CSVEDRGANEQFF
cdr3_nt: TGCAGCGTTGAAGACAGAGGGGCCAATGAGCAGTTCTTC

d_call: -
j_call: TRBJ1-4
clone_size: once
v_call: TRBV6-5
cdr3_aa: CASSYGGVDEKLFF
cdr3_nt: TGTGCCAGCAGTTACGGGGGTGTGGATGAAAAACTGTTTTTT

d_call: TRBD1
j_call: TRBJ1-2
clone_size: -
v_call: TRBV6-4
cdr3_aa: CASSVSDRGDYGYTF
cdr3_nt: TGTGCCAGCAGTGTTTCCGACAGGGGAGACTATGGCTACACCTTC

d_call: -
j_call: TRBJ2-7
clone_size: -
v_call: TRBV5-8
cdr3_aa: CASSFDGIYEQYF
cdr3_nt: TGTGCCAGCAGCTTCGACGGAATCTACGAGCAGTACTTC

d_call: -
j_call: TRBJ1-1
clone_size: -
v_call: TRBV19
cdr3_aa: CASRRGGFEAFF
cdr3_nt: TGTGCCAGCCGCCGGGGGGGGTTTGAAGCTTTCTTT

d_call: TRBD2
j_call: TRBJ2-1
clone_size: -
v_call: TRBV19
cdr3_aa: CASSNRGLGNEQFF
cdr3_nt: TGTGCCAGTAGTAATCGGGGACTAGGAAATGAGCAGTTCTTC

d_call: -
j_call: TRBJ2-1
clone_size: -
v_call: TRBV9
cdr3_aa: CASSVVSGIVNEQFF
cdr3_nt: TGTGCCAGCAGCGTAGTCTCCGGTATTGTCAATGAGCAGTTCTTC

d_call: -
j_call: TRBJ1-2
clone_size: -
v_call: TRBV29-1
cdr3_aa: CSVAVHGGGYTF
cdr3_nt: TGCAGCGTTGCAGTGCACGGAGGCGGCTACACCTTC

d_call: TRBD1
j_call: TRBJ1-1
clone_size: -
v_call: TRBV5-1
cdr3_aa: CASSLESGGVRTEAFF
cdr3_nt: TGCGCCAGCAGCTTGGAATCAGGGGGCGTGAGGACTGAAGCTTTCTTT

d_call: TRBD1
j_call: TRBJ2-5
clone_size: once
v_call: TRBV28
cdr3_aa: CASWDSGRQETQYF
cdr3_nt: TGTGCCAGCTGGGACAGCGGTAGGCAAGAGACCCAGTACTTC

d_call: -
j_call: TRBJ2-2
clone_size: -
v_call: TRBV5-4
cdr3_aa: CASSFRDAGGELFF
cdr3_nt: TGTGCCAGCAGCTTCCGGGACGCAGGTGGGGAGCTGTTTTTT

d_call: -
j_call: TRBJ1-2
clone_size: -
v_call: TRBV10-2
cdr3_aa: CASSVVQDYGYTF
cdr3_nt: TGCGCCAGCAGTGTCGTACAGGACTATGGCTACACCTTC

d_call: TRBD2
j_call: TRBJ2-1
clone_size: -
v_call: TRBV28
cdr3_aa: CASRKGGLAGIEQFF
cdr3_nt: TGTGCCAGCAGAAAGGGGGGACTAGCGGGGATTGAGCAGTTCTTC

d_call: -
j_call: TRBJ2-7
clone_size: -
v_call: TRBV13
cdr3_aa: CASSSSDSYEQYF
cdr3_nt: TGTGCCAGCAGTTCCTCAGACTCCTACGAGCAGTACTTC